This T cell receptor beta chain was identified in a study of T-cell memory formation after mild COVID-19. TCRdb independently ran MiXCR on the 5' RACE reads; one entry per CDR3 protein. The sample shows 300,000 to 400,000 distinct CDR3 sequences, approximately 15% of them seen only once. Germline values: CDR1 ENHRY, CDR2 SYGVKD. The length of the CDR3 is 13 residues. The germline V and J ends were trimmed by 3 bases and 5 bases, with 11 bases remaining between them. Many counts were recorded for this clonotype. This TCR was sampled from a man aged 18-30 years who had mild COVID-19 (a few samples of this study predate the infection). Cell type and time point are not known. V is TRBV10-3 and J is TRBJ2-7, with D tentatively TRBD1 (6 bases). The source material was PBMCs or a T cell subset sorted from them (not recorded which). The CDR3: CAISESGADEQYF. CDR3 in DNA: TGTGCCATCAGTGAATCAGGGGCCGACGAGCAGTACTTC.